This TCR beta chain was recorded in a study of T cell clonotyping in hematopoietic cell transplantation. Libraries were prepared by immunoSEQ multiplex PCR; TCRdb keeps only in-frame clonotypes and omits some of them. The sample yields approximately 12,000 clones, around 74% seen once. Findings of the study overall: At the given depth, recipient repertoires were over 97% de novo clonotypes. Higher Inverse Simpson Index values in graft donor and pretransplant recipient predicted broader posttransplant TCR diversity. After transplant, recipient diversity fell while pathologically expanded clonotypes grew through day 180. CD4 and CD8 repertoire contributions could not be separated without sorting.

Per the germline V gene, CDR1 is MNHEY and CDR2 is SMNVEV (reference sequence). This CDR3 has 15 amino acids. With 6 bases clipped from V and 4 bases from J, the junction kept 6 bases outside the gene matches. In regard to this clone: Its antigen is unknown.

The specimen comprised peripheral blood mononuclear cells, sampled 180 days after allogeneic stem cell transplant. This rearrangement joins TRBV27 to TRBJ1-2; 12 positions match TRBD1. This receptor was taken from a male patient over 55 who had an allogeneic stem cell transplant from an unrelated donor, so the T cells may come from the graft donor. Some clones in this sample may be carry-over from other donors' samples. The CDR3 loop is CASSSGTGGFYGYTF. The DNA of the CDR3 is TGTGCCAGCAGCTCCGGGACAGGGGGCTTCTATGGCTACACCTTC.